This entry describes one T cell receptor (beta chain). The antigen it binds to is not known. The sample holds no much larger clone one base away, and base qualities are not on file. The library was obtained by 5' RACE. TCRdb shows the sequencer as Illumina HiSeq 2500. A second about 6 to 11 cycle PCR used a sample-barcoded 5' primer and a J-beta primer mix. A template-switch 5' adaptor carrying 12 random nucleotides introduced a unique molecular identifier onto each TCR beta cDNA molecule. Each sample yielded at least 3 million CDR3-containing paired-end reads. First-strand cDNA was synthesized from all RNA with the Mint cDNA synthesis kit, primed by a TRBC-specific oligonucleotide. Following uracil-DNA glycosylase treatment, a first 18-cycle PCR with universal primers M1SS and BC2_uni_R was performed on all cDNA. The authors processed their data as follows. For normalization, 1 million high-quality reads, each with a distinct molecular identifier, were randomly selected from each sample. Instead of being binned into consensus sequences, reads with shared molecular identifiers were discarded. CDR3 identification, clonotype clustering and error correction used MiTCR with a Q25 quality threshold and the strictest error-elimination algorithm. Lower-bound total TCR beta diversity was estimated with a nonparametric unseen species model using Euler transformation. Using fastp at Q25 and MiXCR, TCRdb reprocessed the public reads and kept productive beta chains. Every entry covers one CDR3 protein and lists the most common genes and DNA from its rows. These V and J calls originate from TCRdb's pipeline instead of the authors' own analysis. The sample table holds some 1,000,000 distinct CDR3 sequences, of which almost 25% were seen once. The ten largest clones capture less than 0.85% of the sample.

From the cysteine up to the phenylalanine, the CDR3 has a length of 15 residues. Only CDR3 DNA is held: 45 bases, read in frame from base 1. V and J lose 3 bases and 2 bases, and a span of 11 bases separates them. For CDR1 and CDR2, the germline V gene lists MDHEN and SYDVKM. Donors were roughly 40 systemically healthy Caucasian individuals from Russia aged about 6 to 100 years. Each donor gave about 9.7 milliliters of peripheral blood, drawn into EDTA-treated Vacutainer tubes. PBMCs were isolated by Ficoll-Paque density-gradient centrifugation, with at least 6 million obtained per sample. Total RNA, at least 6 micrograms per sample, was extracted from PBMCs with Trizol reagent. For every donor, an aliquot of PBMCs went through flow cytometry to measure the percentages of naive CD45RAhigh/CD27high T cells. This specimen belongs to a study of blood T cells in healthy people across ages (dated by TCRdb to about 2015). Turning to the overall study: In model experiments, template switching captured about one uniquely barcoded TCR beta cDNA molecule for every two T cells. Two additional independent replicas of 1 million unique cDNA reads from the same blood draw were analyzed for two donors (one aged 18 to 30 and one aged 80 or older). To track age-related changes in TCR beta repertoire diversity, the study relied on deep sequencing normalized with unique cDNA molecular identifiers. Donors were grouped into four age groups: young (average approximately 16 years), middle-aged (roughly 37), aged (around 56) and long-lived (around 80).

The full study reports these points: Because donor CMV infection status was unknown, age-related changes in expanded clonotypes were potentially confounded. Estimates of total diversity based on one million sequenced T cells were regarded as lower bounds and as underestimates. A strong correlation was found between observed TCR beta diversity and the percentage of naive T cells measured by flow cytometry. The long-lived group showed more naive CD4+ T cells, fewer expanded clones and increased TCR diversity than the aged group, suggesting age selection. Since profiling was done on bulk unsorted PBMCs, naive and antigen-experienced compartments could not be conclusively compared. As age increased, observed TCR beta diversity per million T cells dropped in a roughly linear way, and a significant reduction was already evident by age about 40.

These data were likewise used in another study, on T cells of mothers and their children. The second investigation adds: Nine systemically healthy Caucasian individuals served as donors, namely three mothers together with their six children. cDNA synthesis used all of the extracted RNA, with roughly 1.5 ug of RNA in each 15 ul reaction. In the second PCR, the M1S primer added sample barcodes and 2-4 random nucleotides. Each mother yielded over 9 million TCR beta CDR3 reads and each child some 3 million reads. In both related and unrelated pairs, thymic selection shapes the output of TCR recombination in a similar way, with inherited differences having only a minor effect. Normalized repertoire overlap was always slightly but never significantly higher in related than unrelated mother-child pairs. No persistent microchimeric T cell clones were found, with a detection sensitivity of roughly 100 clones per million clonotypes. In the study, deep NGS was used to compare the TCR beta repertoires of mothers and children, and features distinguishing related mother-child pairs from unrelated individuals were sought. Mothers averaged roughly 40 +/- 4 years of age and children averaged approximately 12 +/- 4 years. After adapters were ligated using NEBNext reagents, the libraries underwent 100+100 nt paired-end sequencing on an Illumina HiSeq 2000. To avoid cross-contamination, the mother libraries and the child libraries were prepared a month apart and sequenced in separate runs. For each donor, between about 450,000 and 2,300,000 distinct TCR beta clonotypes were identified. Naive TCR beta clonotypes were estimated from low-frequency clonotypes matched to each donor's FACS-determined naive share, without sorting.

The chain couples TRBV28 to TRBJ1-5; D gene: possibly TRBD1, on 6 matching bases. Sequencing was performed on blood. The clonotype originates from a girl aged 2 to 9 in good health. The DNA sequence is as follows: TGTGCCAGCAGTTTCGACAGGCACGGCAATCAGCCCCAGCATTTT. This gives the protein CASSFDRHGNQPQHF.